Listed here are 23 T cell receptor beta chains from one sample, sequenced in a study of shared clonotypes between healthy human individuals. Assay used: immunoSEQ multiplex PCR; TCRdb lists only in-frame clones, some missing. This sample has more than 450,000 clones; 79% occur once, and the top ten carry approximately 13%. The sequencing input was PBMCs. These receptors were obtained from a woman aged 35 to 49 in good health. Some clones in this sample may be carry-over from other donors' samples.

This clone was recorded only once. The gene calls are TRBV7-2 and TRBJ2-1; D ambiguous. Trimming removed 5 bases at V and 6 bases at J, with 8 bases between. CDR3 length equals 12 residues. Germline assignment: CDR1 SGHTA and CDR2 FQGNSA. The CDR3 DNA reads TGTGCCAGCAGCCAAACATCCAATGAGCAGTTCTTC. Translating gives CASSQTSNEQFF.

The sample holds one count of this clone. The rearrangement uses TRBV15 and TRBJ2-1; a weak D match, TRBD1 (6 bases). Germline V lookup: CDR1 LNHNV, CDR2 YYDKDF (reference sequence). Trimming pared 3 bases from V and 9 bases from J, leaving 12 bases between. The CDR3 length is 13 residues. In DNA, the CDR3 is TGTGCCACCAGCAGGGTACAGGGAACTGAGCAGTTCTTC. The encoded protein is CATSRVQGTEQFF.

The rearrangement uses TRBV12-2 and TRBJ2-5; the table's D call, TRBD2, has no DNA check behind it. TRBV12-2 is recorded as a pseudogene. The CDR3 has 15 residues. The CDR3 loop reads CASRPLPRYQETQYF. DNA for the CDR3: TGTGCAAGTCGCCCCCTCCCACGGTACCAAGAGACCCAGTACTTC.

The chain is built from TRBV5-1 and TRBJ2-3, with TRBD1 matching over 7 bases. This CDR3 spans 14 amino acids. V shed 2 bases, J shed 4 bases, and the junction held 4 bases outside the gene matches. CDR1 and CDR2 (germline): SGHRS, YFSETQ. For the CDR3, the DNA is TGCGCCAGCAGCTTCCTAGGGGGCGCAGATACGCAGTATTTT. It encodes CASSFLGGADTQYF.

The gene calls are TRBV6-1 and TRBJ2-7; 9 bases line up with TRBD1. This CDR3 contains 14 residues. Unmatched junction bases numbered 3, after V lost 4 bases and J lost 2 bases. The V gene's germline CDR1 is MNHNS and CDR2 SASEGT. CDR3 residues: CASSGRQGAYEQYF. The CDR3 DNA is TGTGCCAGCAGTGGACGACAGGGGGCCTACGAGCAGTACTTC.

The chain uses TRBV5-1 and TRBJ2-1, with D possibly TRBD1 on 6 matching bases. The CDR3 extends over 14 amino acids. The V end was cut by 0 bases, the J end by 3 bases, with 7 bases between. Germline CDR1 and CDR2: SGHRS and YFSETQ. This CDR3 reads CASSLEDSYNEQFF. The CDR3 DNA is TGCGCCAGCAGCTTGGAGGACAGCTACAATGAGCAGTTCTTC.

This chain joins TRBV29-1 and TRBJ2-6, with D possibly matching TRBD2 (5 bases). CDR1 SQVTM and CDR2 ANQGSEA come from the germline V gene. The CDR3 length is 15 residues. V was shortened by 4 bases and J by 0 bases, with 10 bases between the two germline ends. The CDR3 loop is CSVGAGGSGANVLTF. The CDR3 coding sequence is TGCAGCGTTGGTGCAGGAGGCTCTGGGGCCAACGTCCTGACTTTC.

This clone was seen once. V gene TRBV28 combines with J gene TRBJ1-1; 8 positions match TRBD1. Germline assignment: CDR1 MDHEN and CDR2 SYDVKM. V lost 3 bases and J lost 6; bases outside the gene matches: 9. The CDR3 contains 15 residues. The CDR3 sequence: CASSFQGAFNPEAFF. In nucleotides, the CDR3 is TGTGCCAGCAGTTTCCAGGGGGCGTTTAACCCTGAAGCTTTCTTT.

CDR3 residues: CATSRGLAGIEQFF. As DNA, the CDR3 is TGTGCCACCAGCAGGGGACTAGCGGGAATTGAGCAGTTCTTC. V gene TRBV15 combines with J gene TRBJ2-1; 13 positions agree with TRBD2. V lost 3 bases and J lost 9; bases outside the gene matches: 2. This CDR3 spans 14 amino acids. The germline CDR1 and CDR2 sequences are LNHNV and YYDKDF (reference sequence).

Points on this clone: Distinct nucleotide sequences in the sample also encode this CDR3. The rearrangement joins TRBV18 to TRBJ1-5; no reliable D call. V lost 3 bases and J 4 bases, leaving 7 bases between the germline ends. This CDR3 is 13 amino acids long. In germline, CDR1 is KGHSH, CDR2 LQKENI. The CDR3 reads CASSPDGNQPQHF. In DNA form, the CDR3 reads TGTGCCAGCTCACCGGACGGGAATCAGCCCCAGCATTTT.

The chain uses TRBV18 and TRBJ1-2; TRBD1 might be the D (5 bases). The CDR3 is 13 amino acids. Trimming left V 3 bases short and J 3 bases short, with 8 bases between. CDR1 and CDR2 from the germline V gene are KGHSH and LQKENI. CDR3 in amino acids: CASSPGQDYGYTF. The CDR3 nucleotides are TGTGCCAGCTCACCTGGACAAGACTATGGCTACACCTTC.

On this clone itself: At the DNA level, this CDR3 is encoded by other sequences in the same sample as well. The chain employs TRBV19 and TRBJ2-3, with 8 bases fitting TRBD2. Germline V gene lookup returns CDR1 LNHDA and CDR2 SQIVND (reference sequence). The CDR3 is made up of 15 amino acids. With 6 bases clipped from V and 0 bases from J, the junction kept 5 bases outside the gene matches. In DNA form, the CDR3 reads TGTGCCAGTAGCTCAACTAGCGGAAGCACAGATACGCAGTATTTT. It encodes CASSSTSGSTDTQYF.

The V and J genes are TRBV2 and TRBJ1-5, with D possibly being TRBD1 (6 bases). Germline V CDR1 and CDR2: SNHLY, FYNNEI. The CDR3 covers 14 residues. Between the trimmed V and J ends, which lost 6 bases and 2 bases, there was a span of 11 bases. The CDR3 region is CASSPGQRNQPQHF. Here the CDR3 DNA reads TGTGCCAGCAGCCCTGGACAGCGCAATCAGCCCCAGCATTTT.

The chain uses TRBV21-1 and TRBJ1-4; the D call of TRBD1 is as the table states it, not checked on the DNA. TRBV21-1 is a pseudogene locus. The CDR3 totals 17 residues. CDR3 sequence reads: CASSKKTGVGTNEKLFF. For the CDR3, the DNA is TGTGCCAGCAGCAAAAAGACAGGGGTTGGGACTAATGAAAAACTGTTTTTT.

This chain connects TRBV5-5 to TRBJ2-2; 8 bases map to TRBD2. Per germline, CDR1 SGHKS and CDR2 YYEKEE (reference sequence). The CDR3 runs to 17 residues. With 2 bases clipped from V and 0 bases from J, the junction kept 6 bases outside the gene matches. The CDR3 loop is CASSLIYSGTNTGELFF. CDR3 coding DNA: TGTGCCAGCAGCTTAATCTATAGCGGGACGAACACCGGGGAGCTGTTTTTT.

The chain is built from TRBV28 and TRBJ1-3; no firm D call. Trimming shortened V by 6 bases and J by 4 bases, and 13 bases separated the two germline ends. CDR3 size: 14 residues. Germline-derived CDR1 and CDR2 are MDHEN and SYDVKM. CDR3 region: CASRDWKDGNTIYF. The CDR3 DNA is TGTGCCAGCAGGGATTGGAAGGACGGAAACACCATATATTTT.

This clone was counted at least ten times. The chain carries TRBV19 and TRBJ2-7; TRBD2 agrees at 11 bases. The CDR3 totals 14 residues. With V trimmed by 6 bases and J by 6 bases, 7 bases remained unmatched. Germline V CDR1 and CDR2: LNHDA, SQIVND (reference sequence). CDR3 sequence: CASRDGGTSGEQYF. In nucleotides, the CDR3 is TGTGCCAGTAGGGACGGAGGGACTAGCGGCGAGCAGTACTTC.

The DNA for the CDR3 is TGTGCCATCAGTGAGGGTCGGGAAACTGAAGCTTTCTTT. Protein product: CAISEGRETEAFF. The rearrangement links TRBV10-3 to TRBJ1-1; no firm D call. Deletions cut 2 bases from V and 5 bases from J, with 9 bases between. Germline CDR1 and CDR2: ENHRY and SYGVKD. The CDR3 is made up of 13 amino acids.

The chain is built from TRBV7-6 and TRBJ2-1, with 10 bases identical to TRBD2. CDR1 SGHVS and CDR2 FNYEAQ come from the germline V gene. Losses at the gene ends were 0 bases for V and 7 bases for J; bases not matched to a gene: 3. The CDR3 extends over 15 amino acids. The CDR3 sequence is CASSLALAGRNEQFF. The CDR3 coding sequence is TGTGCCAGCAGCTTAGCACTAGCGGGGCGAAATGAGCAGTTCTTC.

Written as DNA, the CDR3 is TGTGCCAGCAGCTTAGCGGGACTAGCGGGAGCGGTAACCGGGGAGCTGTTTTTT. It translates to CASSLAGLAGAVTGELFF. The chain uses TRBV7-9 and TRBJ2-2; 14 nucleotides align to TRBD2. Germline V CDR1 and CDR2: SEHNR, FQNEAQ (reference sequence). J gave up 5 bases and V 0 bases, and 5 bases lay outside the gene matches. The CDR3 consists of 18 residues.

The V call is TRBV4-3, the J call TRBJ2-2; D is uncertain. Trimming pared 1 base from V and 8 bases from J, leaving 5 bases between. The CDR3 has 12 residues. CDR1 is LGHNA and CDR2 is YSLEER in the germline V gene. CDR3 in amino acids: CASSQVEGELFF. The CDR3 DNA sequence: TGCGCCAGCAGCCAAGTCGAGGGGGAGCTGTTTTTT.

The V and J genes are TRBV4-2 and TRBJ2-7, with TRBD1 matching over 8 bases. The ends lost 0 bases at V and 2 bases at J; junction bases unmatched: 6. CDR3 length: 16 residues. CDR1 is LGHNA and CDR2 is YNFKEQ in the germline V gene. The CDR3 DNA follows: TGTGCCAGCAGCCAAGAGGAGGCGACAGGGGCCTACGAGCAGTACTTC. Its translation: CASSQEEATGAYEQYF.

The CDR3 DNA follows: TGCGCCAGCAGCCAAGAAGTCCTAGCGCCCGGGGAGCTGTTTTTT. Protein sequence: CASSQEVLAPGELFF. The V and J genes are TRBV4-3 and TRBJ2-2, with D possibly TRBD2 on 6 matching bases. From germline, CDR1 is LGHNA and CDR2 YSLEER. V was trimmed by 0 bases and J by 6 bases, leaving 11 bases between them. This CDR3 region has 15 residues.